This T cell receptor (beta chain) was sequenced in a study of early stage breast cancer tumors. The CDR3 runs 15 residues. V trimming: 5 bases; J trimming: 12 bases; junction bases outside the gene matches: 10. The V gene's germline CDR1 is LNHDA and CDR2 SQIVND (reference sequence). Produced via immunoSEQ multiplex PCR; TCRdb's table is partial and in-frame only. The repertoire holds under 45,000 clones, with around 72% as singletons. Input material: blood. V and J are TRBV19 and TRBJ2-1; 13 nucleotides agree with TRBD2. The receptor was derived from a person aged 45-60 years with breast cancer. CDR3 in DNA: TGTGCCAGTAGTGAACCGGGACTAGCGGGATCGCGGCAGTTCTTC. Amino acids: CASSEPGLAGSRQFF.